These T cell receptor beta chains were read from a single sample in a study of cytomegalovirus exposure and HLA in healthy donors. Measured with immunoSEQ multiplex PCR; TCRdb has only the in-frame clones, and not every one. The sample records approximately 170,000 clones, over 80% being singletons. Sample: PBMCs. The receptors stem from a boy between 2 and 10 years old in good health and CMV-seronegative. The CDR3 runs from the conserved cysteine through the conserved F or W. Fields, in order: V gene, clone size, J gene, D gene, CDR3 DNA, CDR3 protein. A D gene is named only where the DNA matches it firmly. The size field is filled for only some rows; it gives once, few, many or a size class.

V gene: TRBV5-8; clone size: few; J gene: TRBJ1-2; D gene: .; CDR3 DNA: TGTGCCAGCAGCTTGTCCAGGGCCCTGGGCTACACCTTC; CDR3 protein: CASSLSRALGYTF
V gene: TRBV6-5; clone size: .; J gene: TRBJ1-2; D gene: .; CDR3 DNA: TGTGCCAGCAGGCAGGACGGAGGATACTATGGCTACACCTTC; CDR3 protein: CASRQDGGYYGYTF
V gene: TRBV6-6; clone size: once; J gene: TRBJ2-3; D gene: TRBD1; CDR3 DNA: TGTGCCAGCAGTTACTCGCCGGGCCAGGGGGCAGATACGCAGTATTTT; CDR3 protein: CASSYSPGQGADTQYF
V gene: TRBV5-1; clone size: .; J gene: TRBJ2-5; D gene: .; CDR3 DNA: TGCGCCAGCAGCTGGGGGACAAACCAAGAGACCCAGTACTTC; CDR3 protein: CASSWGTNQETQYF
V gene: TRBV10-1; clone size: .; J gene: TRBJ1-5; D gene: .; CDR3 DNA: TGCGCCTTACAGCCCACGGGAACATATCAGCCCCAGCATTTT; CDR3 protein: CALQPTGTYQPQHF
V gene: TRBV19; clone size: .; J gene: TRBJ2-3; D gene: TRBD2; CDR3 DNA: TGTGCCAGGGTGGGTAGCGGGAGTATATCGGATACGCAGTATTTT; CDR3 protein: CARVGSGSISDTQYF
V gene: TRBV4-3; clone size: .; J gene: TRBJ2-2; D gene: TRBD2; CDR3 DNA: TGCGCCAGCAGCCAAGATCGTGAACTAGCGTTCGGGGAGCTGTTTTTT; CDR3 protein: CASSQDRELAFGELFF
V gene: TRBV11-2; clone size: .; J gene: TRBJ2-1; D gene: TRBD2; CDR3 DNA: TGTGCCAGCAGCTTAGTGGGACTAGCGGGAGGGAATGAGCAGTTCTTC; CDR3 protein: CASSLVGLAGGNEQFF
V gene: TRBV28; clone size: .; J gene: TRBJ1-1; D gene: .; CDR3 DNA: TGTGCCAGCAGTCGGCCGAGCCGCGGGGACGCTGAAGCTTTCTTT; CDR3 protein: CASSRPSRGDAEAFF
V gene: TRBV6-1; clone size: few; J gene: TRBJ1-3; D gene: .; CDR3 DNA: TGTGCCAGCAGTGGGACACTTGGAAACACCATATATTTT; CDR3 protein: CASSGTLGNTIYF
V gene: TRBV19; clone size: .; J gene: TRBJ1-2; D gene: .; CDR3 DNA: TGTGCCAGTAGTATTGGGGCCCACAGCTACACCTTC; CDR3 protein: CASSIGAHSYTF
V gene: TRBV6-5; clone size: .; J gene: TRBJ1-2; D gene: .; CDR3 DNA: TGTGCCGCAAGACCCGTGGGAGGGATGGGCTACACCTTC; CDR3 protein: CAARPVGGMGYTF
V gene: TRBV7-2; clone size: .; J gene: TRBJ2-7; D gene: TRBD2; CDR3 DNA: TGTGCCAGCAGAGCGGCTAGCGGCTACGAGCAGTACTTC; CDR3 protein: CASRAASGYEQYF
V gene: TRBV2; clone size: .; J gene: TRBJ1-2; D gene: .; CDR3 DNA: TGTGCCAGCAGCACAAACACCCACACCTTC; CDR3 protein: CASSTNTHTF
V gene: TRBV19; clone size: few; J gene: TRBJ1-5; D gene: .; CDR3 DNA: TGTGCCAGTAGCGACAGGTTCGGTCGCAATCAGCCCCAGCATTTT; CDR3 protein: CASSDRFGRNQPQHF
V gene: TRBV7-2; clone size: .; J gene: TRBJ2-5; D gene: .; CDR3 DNA: TGTGCCAGCAGCGCCACCCATGACTCCCCGGTCCTGGTGACCCAGTACTTC; CDR3 protein: CASSATHDSPVLVTQYF
V gene: TRBV6-1; clone size: .; J gene: TRBJ1-6; D gene: .; CDR3 DNA: TGTGCCAGCAGCGAGGGCCTTGCACCCCTCCACTTT; CDR3 protein: CASSEGLAPLHF
V gene: TRBV18; clone size: .; J gene: TRBJ2-7; D gene: .; CDR3 DNA: TGTGCCAGCTCACCTTTTGGACTCCGGGGGGAGCAGTACTTC; CDR3 protein: CASSPFGLRGEQYF
V gene: TRBV18; clone size: once; J gene: TRBJ1-4; D gene: .; CDR3 DNA: TGTGCCAGCTCACCGCAGACTGATCAGGGGAAACTGTTTTTT; CDR3 protein: CASSPQTDQGKLFF
V gene: TRBV29-1; clone size: .; J gene: TRBJ2-3; D gene: .; CDR3 DNA: TGCAGCGTTCCCTGGGGCCTCGGGACACATATAGGACAAACGCAGTATTTT; CDR3 protein: CSVPWGLGTHIGQTQYF
V gene: TRBV18; clone size: .; J gene: TRBJ1-1; D gene: .; CDR3 DNA: TGTGCCAGCTCACCTCAGGGATCTGAAGCTTTCTTT; CDR3 protein: CASSPQGSEAFF
V gene: TRBV30; clone size: .; J gene: TRBJ1-2; D gene: TRBD1; CDR3 DNA: TGTGCCTGGAACGGACAGGGGAGCGGTGGCTACACCTTC; CDR3 protein: CAWNGQGSGGYTF
V gene: TRBV30; clone size: few; J gene: TRBJ1-1; D gene: .; CDR3 DNA: TGTGCCTGGAGTGTACAGATGAACACTGAAGCTTTCTTT; CDR3 protein: CAWSVQMNTEAFF
V gene: TRBV7-9; clone size: .; J gene: TRBJ2-2; D gene: TRBD2; CDR3 DNA: TGTGCCAGCAGCCCCATTGCGGGAGGCACCGGGGAGCTGTTTTTT; CDR3 protein: CASSPIAGGTGELFF
V gene: TRBV10-2; clone size: .; J gene: TRBJ1-1; D gene: .; CDR3 DNA: TGCGCCAGCAGTGGAGGCGGGGCCGTTGACACTGAAGCTTTCTTT; CDR3 protein: CASSGGGAVDTEAFF
V gene: TRBV30; clone size: .; J gene: TRBJ2-2; D gene: TRBD1; CDR3 DNA: TGTGCCTGGAGTTCAGGGGGCGGCGGGGAGCTGTTTTTT; CDR3 protein: CAWSSGGGGELFF
V gene: TRBV5-6; clone size: .; J gene: TRBJ1-3; D gene: .; CDR3 DNA: TGTGCCAGCAGCTTGGGCAGGGCTGGAAACACCATATATTTT; CDR3 protein: CASSLGRAGNTIYF
V gene: TRBV4-2; clone size: few; J gene: TRBJ2-3; D gene: .; CDR3 DNA: TGTGCCAGCAGCCAAGGTAGGGGAAGCACAGATACGCAGTATTTT; CDR3 protein: CASSQGRGSTDTQYF
V gene: TRBV21-1; clone size: .; J gene: TRBJ2-1; D gene: .; CDR3 DNA: TGTGCCTTCAAGCCGCGTAATGAGCAGTTCTTC; CDR3 protein: CAFKPRNEQFF
V gene: TRBV7-2; clone size: .; J gene: TRBJ1-2; D gene: .; CDR3 DNA: TGTGCCAGCAGCCGGGACACGAACTGGGGAGGCTACACCTTC; CDR3 protein: CASSRDTNWGGYTF
V gene: TRBV4-1; clone size: .; J gene: TRBJ1-3; D gene: .; CDR3 DNA: TGCGCCAGCAGTCCCCCTGCGGGAGAAATGACTGGAAACACCATATATTTT; CDR3 protein: CASSPPAGEMTGNTIYF
V gene: TRBV4-3; clone size: few; J gene: TRBJ1-1; D gene: .; CDR3 DNA: TGCGCCAGCAGCCAACGACACCTTAACACTGAAGCTTTCTTT; CDR3 protein: CASSQRHLNTEAFF
V gene: TRBV7-9; clone size: .; J gene: TRBJ1-3; D gene: TRBD1; CDR3 DNA: TGTGCCAGCAGCCAGGGGGACGGATTTTGGTCTGGAAACACCATATATTTT; CDR3 protein: CASSQGDGFWSGNTIYF
V gene: TRBV5-1; clone size: few; J gene: TRBJ1-1; D gene: .; CDR3 DNA: TGCGCCAGCAGCTTGGCCCTCTCGGGAGCGAACACTGAAGCTTTCTTT; CDR3 protein: CASSLALSGANTEAFF